This entry concerns a single T cell receptor beta chain. V was clipped by 5 bases and J by 0 bases, with 7 bases between them. The CDR3 contains 13 residues. From germline, CDR1 is SEHNR and CDR2 FQNEAQ (reference sequence). At deep level, the assay was performed. Sequenced by immunoSEQ multiplex PCR; TCRdb stores in-frame clones only, minus some. The sample has approximately 2.5 million clones; 80% to 95% are singletons. The entry originates in a study of shared clonotypes between healthy human individuals. The overall study: Aged between 18 and 49, the donors were a couple of women and three men.

This sequence originates from a man aged 18 to 30 in good health. Some clones in this sample may be carry-over from other donors' samples. The chain links TRBV7-9 to TRBJ1-1, with D hard to call. The specimen was naive CD4+ T cells from PBMCs. Subset reported: CD45RA+ positively selected. CDR3 in DNA: TGTGCCAGCAGCCAGACCGTGAACACTGAAGCTTTCTTT. The encoded protein is CASSQTVNTEAFF.